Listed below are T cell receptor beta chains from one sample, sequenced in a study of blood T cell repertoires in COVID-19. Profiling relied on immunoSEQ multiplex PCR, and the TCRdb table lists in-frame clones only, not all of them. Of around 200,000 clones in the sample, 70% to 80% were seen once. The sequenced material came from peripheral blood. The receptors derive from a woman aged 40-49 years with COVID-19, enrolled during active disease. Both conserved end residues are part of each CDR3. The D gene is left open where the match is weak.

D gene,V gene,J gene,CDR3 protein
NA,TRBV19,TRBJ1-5,CASRRGGYSNQPQHF
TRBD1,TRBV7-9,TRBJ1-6,CASRLSIRGRLESPLHF
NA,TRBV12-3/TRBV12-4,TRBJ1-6,CASLLGWDSPLHF
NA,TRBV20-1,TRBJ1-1,CSASRGNTEAFF
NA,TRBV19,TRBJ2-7,CASRAQTGLYEQYF
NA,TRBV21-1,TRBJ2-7,CASSKAREVHEQYF
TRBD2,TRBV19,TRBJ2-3,CASSIGTSGSASTDTQYF
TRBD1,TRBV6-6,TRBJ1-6,CASSRQGISSYNSPLHF
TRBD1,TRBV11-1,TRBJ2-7,CASSSHRGRLVEQYF
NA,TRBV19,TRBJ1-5,CASSMIGHNQPQHF
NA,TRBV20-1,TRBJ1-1,CSAKDSLGAFF
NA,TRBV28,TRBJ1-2,CASSVKLGRTGGYTF
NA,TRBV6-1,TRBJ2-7,CASSEVGSDYEQYF
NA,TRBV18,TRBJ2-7,CASSPGQQIVYEQYF
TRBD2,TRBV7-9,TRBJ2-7,CASSFLAGAREQYF
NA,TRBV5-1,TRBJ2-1,CASSLEPGAYNEQFF
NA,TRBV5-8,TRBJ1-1,CASSHRRGAAFF
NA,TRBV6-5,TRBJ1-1,CASRPGQLNTEAFF
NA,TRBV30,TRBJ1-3,CAWSVPEGKGDSGNTIYF
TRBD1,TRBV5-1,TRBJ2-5,CASSLGLGQGQETQYF
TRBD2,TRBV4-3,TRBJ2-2,CASSQDLLPAGGGELFF
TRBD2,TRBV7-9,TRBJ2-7,CASSSLTSGASYEQYF
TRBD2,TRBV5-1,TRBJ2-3,CASDPGTSATDTQYF
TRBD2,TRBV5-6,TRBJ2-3,CASSLPGLAGKRGGTQYF
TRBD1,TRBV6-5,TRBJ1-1,CASSYGQGATEAFF
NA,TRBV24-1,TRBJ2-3,CATSERGAGTDTQYF
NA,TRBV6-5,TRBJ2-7,CASSYGRGGAYEQYF
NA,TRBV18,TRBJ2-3,CASSLTEGTQYF
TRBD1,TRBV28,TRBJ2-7,CASGQGGTYEQYF
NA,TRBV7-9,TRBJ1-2,CASTHGRLVYGYTF